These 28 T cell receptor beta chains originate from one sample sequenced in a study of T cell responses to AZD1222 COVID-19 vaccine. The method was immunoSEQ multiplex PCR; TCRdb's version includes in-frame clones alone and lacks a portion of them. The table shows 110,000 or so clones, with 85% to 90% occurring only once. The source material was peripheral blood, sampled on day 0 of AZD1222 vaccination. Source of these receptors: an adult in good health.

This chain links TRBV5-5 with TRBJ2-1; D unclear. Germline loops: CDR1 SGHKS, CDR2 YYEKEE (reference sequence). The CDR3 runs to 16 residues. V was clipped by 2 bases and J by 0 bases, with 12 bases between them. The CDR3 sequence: CASSLAAVPSYNEQFF. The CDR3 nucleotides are TGTGCCAGCAGCTTAGCCGCGGTACCCTCCTACAATGAGCAGTTCTTC.

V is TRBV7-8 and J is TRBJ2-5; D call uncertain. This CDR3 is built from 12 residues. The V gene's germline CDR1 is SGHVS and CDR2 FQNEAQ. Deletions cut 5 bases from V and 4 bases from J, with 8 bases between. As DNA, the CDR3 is TGTGCCAGCAGCCGGATGGGAGAGACCCAGTACTTC. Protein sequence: CASSRMGETQYF.

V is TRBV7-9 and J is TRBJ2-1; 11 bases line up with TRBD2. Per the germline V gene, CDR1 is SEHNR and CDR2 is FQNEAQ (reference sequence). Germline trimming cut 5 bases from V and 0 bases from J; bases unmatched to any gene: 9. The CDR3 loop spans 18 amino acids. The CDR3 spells CASSPRGLAGTSYNEQFF. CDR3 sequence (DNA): TGTGCCAGCAGCCCCCGAGGACTAGCGGGTACCTCCTACAATGAGCAGTTCTTC.

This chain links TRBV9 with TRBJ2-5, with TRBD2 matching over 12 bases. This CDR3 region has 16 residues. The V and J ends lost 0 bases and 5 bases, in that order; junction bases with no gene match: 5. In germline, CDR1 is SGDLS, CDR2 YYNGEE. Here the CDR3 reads CASSVAASGGEETQYF. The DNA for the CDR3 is TGTGCCAGCAGCGTAGCCGCTAGCGGGGGGGAGGAGACCCAGTACTTC. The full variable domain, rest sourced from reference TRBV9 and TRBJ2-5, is DSGVTQTPKHLITATGQRVTLRCSPRSGDLSVYWYQQSLDQGLQFLIQYYNGEERAKGNILERFSAQQFPDLHSELNLSSLELGDSALYFCASSVAASGGEETQYFGPGTRLLVL.

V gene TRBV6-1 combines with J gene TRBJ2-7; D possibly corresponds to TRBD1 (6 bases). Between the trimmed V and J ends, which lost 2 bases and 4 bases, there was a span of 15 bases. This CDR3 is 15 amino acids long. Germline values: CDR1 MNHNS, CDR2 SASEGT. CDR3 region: CASSERGNPSYEQYF. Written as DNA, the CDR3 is TGTGCCAGCAGTGAAAGGGGGAACCCCTCATACGAGCAGTACTTC.

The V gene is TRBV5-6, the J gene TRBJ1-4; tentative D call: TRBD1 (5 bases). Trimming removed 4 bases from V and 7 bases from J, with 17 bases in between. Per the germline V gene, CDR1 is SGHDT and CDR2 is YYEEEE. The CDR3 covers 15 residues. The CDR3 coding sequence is TGTGCCAGCAGCCCCACCGGGACGAGGAGTGAAAAACTGTTTTTT. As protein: CASSPTGTRSEKLFF.

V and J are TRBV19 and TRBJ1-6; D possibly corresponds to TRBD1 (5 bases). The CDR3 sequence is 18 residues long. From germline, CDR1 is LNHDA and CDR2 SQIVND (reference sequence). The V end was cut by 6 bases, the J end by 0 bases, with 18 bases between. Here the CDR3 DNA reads TGTGCCAGTAGGAAGAACCGGGACGGGAGCTCCTATAATTCACCCCTCCACTTT. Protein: CASRKNRDGSSYNSPLHF.

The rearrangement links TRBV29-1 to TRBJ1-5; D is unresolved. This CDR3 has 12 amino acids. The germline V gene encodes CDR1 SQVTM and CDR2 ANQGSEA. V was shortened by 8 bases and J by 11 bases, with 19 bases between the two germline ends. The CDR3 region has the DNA TGCAGCATCCTTGGGCCGTCTGGGGCCCAGCATTTT. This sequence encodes CSILGPSGAQHF.

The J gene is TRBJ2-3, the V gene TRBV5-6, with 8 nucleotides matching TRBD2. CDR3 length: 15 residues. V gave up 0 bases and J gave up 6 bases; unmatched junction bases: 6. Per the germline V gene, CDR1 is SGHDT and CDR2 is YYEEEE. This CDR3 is CASSLDGRALDTQYF. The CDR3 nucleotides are TGTGCCAGCAGCTTGGACGGGAGGGCCCTCGATACGCAGTATTTT.

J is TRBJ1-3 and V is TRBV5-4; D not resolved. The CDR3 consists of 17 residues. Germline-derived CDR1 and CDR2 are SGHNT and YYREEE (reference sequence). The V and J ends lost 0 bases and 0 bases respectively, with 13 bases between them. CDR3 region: CASSLDRQKTSGNTIYF. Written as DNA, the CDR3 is TGTGCCAGCAGCTTGGATCGGCAGAAGACCTCTGGAAACACCATATATTTT.

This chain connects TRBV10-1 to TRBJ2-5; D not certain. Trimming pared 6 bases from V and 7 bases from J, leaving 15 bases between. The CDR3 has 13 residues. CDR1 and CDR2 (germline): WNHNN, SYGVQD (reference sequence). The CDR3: CASSPDTVGTQYF. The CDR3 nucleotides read TGCGCCAGCAGCCCAGACACAGTCGGGACCCAGTACTTC.

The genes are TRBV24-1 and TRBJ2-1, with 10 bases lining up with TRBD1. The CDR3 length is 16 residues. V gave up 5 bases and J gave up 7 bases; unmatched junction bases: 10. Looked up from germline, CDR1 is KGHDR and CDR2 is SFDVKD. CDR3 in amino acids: CATSAGRTGGGNEQFF. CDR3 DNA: TGTGCCACCAGTGCGGGAAGGACAGGGGGTGGGAATGAGCAGTTCTTC.

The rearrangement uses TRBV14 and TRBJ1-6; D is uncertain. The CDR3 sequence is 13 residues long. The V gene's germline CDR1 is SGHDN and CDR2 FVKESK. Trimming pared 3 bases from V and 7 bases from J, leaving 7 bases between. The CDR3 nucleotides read TGTGCCAGCAGCCAGGGCTTCAATTCACCCCTCCACTTT. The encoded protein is CASSQGFNSPLHF. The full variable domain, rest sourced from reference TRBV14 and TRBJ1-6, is EAGVTQFPSHSVIEKGQTVTLRCDPISGHDNLYWYRRVMGKEIKFLLHFVKESKQDESGMPNNRFLAERTGGTYSTLKVQPAELEDSGVYFCASSQGFNSPLHFGNGTRLTVT.

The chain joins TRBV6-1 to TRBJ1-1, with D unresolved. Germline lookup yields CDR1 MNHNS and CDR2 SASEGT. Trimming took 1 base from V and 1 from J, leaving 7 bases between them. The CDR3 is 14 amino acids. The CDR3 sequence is CASSEGAGNTEAFF. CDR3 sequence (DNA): TGTGCCAGCAGTGAAGGGGCGGGGAACACTGAAGCTTTCTTT.

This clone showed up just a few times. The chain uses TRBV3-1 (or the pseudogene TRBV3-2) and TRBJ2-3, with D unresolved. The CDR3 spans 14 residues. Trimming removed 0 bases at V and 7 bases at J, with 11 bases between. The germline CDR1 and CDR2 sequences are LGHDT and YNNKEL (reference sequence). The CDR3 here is CASSQDQGLYTQYF. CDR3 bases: TGTGCCAGCAGCCAAGATCAAGGGTTATATACGCAGTATTTT.

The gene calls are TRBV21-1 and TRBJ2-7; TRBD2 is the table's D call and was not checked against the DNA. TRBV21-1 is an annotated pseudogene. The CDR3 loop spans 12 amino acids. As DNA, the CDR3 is TGTGCCAGCAGCACCTCGAGCTACGAGCAGTACTTC. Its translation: CASSTSSYEQYF.

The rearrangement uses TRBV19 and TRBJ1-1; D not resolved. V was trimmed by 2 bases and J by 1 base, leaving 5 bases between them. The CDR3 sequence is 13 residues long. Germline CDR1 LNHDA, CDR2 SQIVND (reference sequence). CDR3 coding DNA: TGTGCCAGTAGTATAAACGGGAACACTGAAGCTTTCTTT. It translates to CASSINGNTEAFF.

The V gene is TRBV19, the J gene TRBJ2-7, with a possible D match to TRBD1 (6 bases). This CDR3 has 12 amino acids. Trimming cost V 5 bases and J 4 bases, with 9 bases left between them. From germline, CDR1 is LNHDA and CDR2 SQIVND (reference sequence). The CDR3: CASSGGQYEQYF. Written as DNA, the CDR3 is TGTGCCAGTAGTGGAGGACAGTACGAGCAGTACTTC.

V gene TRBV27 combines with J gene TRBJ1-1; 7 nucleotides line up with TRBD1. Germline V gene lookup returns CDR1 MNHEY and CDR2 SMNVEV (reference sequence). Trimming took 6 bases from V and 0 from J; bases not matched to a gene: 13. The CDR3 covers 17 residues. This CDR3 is CASSSTKGAAMNTEAFF. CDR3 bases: TGTGCCAGCAGCTCCACTAAGGGGGCAGCGATGAACACTGAAGCTTTCTTT.

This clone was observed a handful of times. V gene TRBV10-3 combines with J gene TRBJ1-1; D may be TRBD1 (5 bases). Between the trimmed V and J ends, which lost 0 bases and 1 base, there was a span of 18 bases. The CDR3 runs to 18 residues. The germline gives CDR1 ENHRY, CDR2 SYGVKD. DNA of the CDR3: TGTGCCATCAGTGAGTCGAGTACGCAGGGTGGGCGGAACACTGAAGCTTTCTTT. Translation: CAISESSTQGGRNTEAFF.

The DNA for the CDR3 is TGTGCCAGCACCTCGGGGGAGAACTATGGCTACACCTTC. Protein: CASTSGENYGYTF. V and J are TRBV5-4 and TRBJ1-2, with a possible D match to TRBD1 (5 bases). Germline assignment: CDR1 SGHNT and CDR2 YYREEE (reference sequence). This CDR3 comprises 13 residues. Trimming removed 6 bases from V and 2 bases from J, with 11 bases in between.

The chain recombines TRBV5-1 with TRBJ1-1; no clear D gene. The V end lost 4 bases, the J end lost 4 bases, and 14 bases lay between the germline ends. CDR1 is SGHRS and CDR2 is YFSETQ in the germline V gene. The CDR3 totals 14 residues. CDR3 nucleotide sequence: TGCGCCAGCAGCCCGGGCGGACTCGGCACTGAAGCTTTCTTT. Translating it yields CASSPGGLGTEAFF.

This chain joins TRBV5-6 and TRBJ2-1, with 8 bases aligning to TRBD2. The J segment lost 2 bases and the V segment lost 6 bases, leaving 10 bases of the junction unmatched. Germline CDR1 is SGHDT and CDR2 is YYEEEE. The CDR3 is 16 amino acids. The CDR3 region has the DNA TGTGCCAGCACCGAAAGTGACGGGAGGGCCTACAATGAGCAGTTCTTC. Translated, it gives CASTESDGRAYNEQFF.

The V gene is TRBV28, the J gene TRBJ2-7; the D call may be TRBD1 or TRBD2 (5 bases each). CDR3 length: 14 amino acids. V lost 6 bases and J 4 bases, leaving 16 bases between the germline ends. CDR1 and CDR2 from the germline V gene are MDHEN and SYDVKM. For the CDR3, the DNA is TGTGCCAGCAGCCAGGGACCCATAAGGTACGAGCAGTACTTC. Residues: CASSQGPIRYEQYF.

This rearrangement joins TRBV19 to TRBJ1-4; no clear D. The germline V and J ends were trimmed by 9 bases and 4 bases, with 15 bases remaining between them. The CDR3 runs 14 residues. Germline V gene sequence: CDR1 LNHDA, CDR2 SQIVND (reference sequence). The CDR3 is CASRARQSNEKLFF. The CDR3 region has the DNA TGTGCCAGCCGCGCCCGGCAGAGTAATGAAAAACTGTTTTTT.

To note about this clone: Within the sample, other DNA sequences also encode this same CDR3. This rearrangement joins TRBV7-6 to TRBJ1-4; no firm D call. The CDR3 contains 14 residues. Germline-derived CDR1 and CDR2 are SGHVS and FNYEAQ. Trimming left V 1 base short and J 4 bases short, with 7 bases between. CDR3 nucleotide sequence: TGTGCCAGCAGCTTAGGGGCAGTTAATGAAAAACTGTTTTTT. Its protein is CASSLGAVNEKLFF.

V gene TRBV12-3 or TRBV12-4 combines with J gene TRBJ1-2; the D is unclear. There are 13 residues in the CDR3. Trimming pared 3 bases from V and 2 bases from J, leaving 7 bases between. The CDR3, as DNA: TGTGCCAGCAGTTTTCCCCCGAACTATGGCTACACCTTC. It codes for CASSFPPNYGYTF.

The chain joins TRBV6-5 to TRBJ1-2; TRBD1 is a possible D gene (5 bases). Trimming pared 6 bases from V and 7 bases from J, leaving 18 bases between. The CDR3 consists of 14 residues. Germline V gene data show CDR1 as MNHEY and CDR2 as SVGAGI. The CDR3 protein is CASREEPGTRGYTF. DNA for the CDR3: TGTGCCAGCAGGGAGGAGCCCGGGACCCGTGGCTACACCTTC.